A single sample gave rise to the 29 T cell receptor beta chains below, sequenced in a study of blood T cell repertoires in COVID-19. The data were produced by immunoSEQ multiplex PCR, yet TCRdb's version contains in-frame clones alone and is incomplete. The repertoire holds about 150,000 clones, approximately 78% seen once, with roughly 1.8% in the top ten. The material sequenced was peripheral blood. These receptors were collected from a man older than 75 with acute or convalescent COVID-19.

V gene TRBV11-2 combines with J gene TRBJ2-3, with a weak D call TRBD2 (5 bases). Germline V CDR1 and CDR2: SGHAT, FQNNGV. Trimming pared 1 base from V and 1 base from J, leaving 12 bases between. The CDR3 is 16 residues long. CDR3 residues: CASSLVRGLGTDTQYF. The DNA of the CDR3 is TGTGCCAGCAGCTTAGTCCGGGGTCTAGGCACAGATACGCAGTATTTT.

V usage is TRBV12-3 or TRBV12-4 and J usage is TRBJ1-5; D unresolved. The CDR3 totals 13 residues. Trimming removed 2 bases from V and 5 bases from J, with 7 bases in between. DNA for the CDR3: TGTGCCAGCAGTTTAATCTCGGATCAGCCCCAGCATTTT. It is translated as CASSLISDQPQHF.

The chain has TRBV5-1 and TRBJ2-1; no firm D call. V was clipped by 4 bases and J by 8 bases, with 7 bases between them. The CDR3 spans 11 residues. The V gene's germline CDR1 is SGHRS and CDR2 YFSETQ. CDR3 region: CASSDQYEQFF. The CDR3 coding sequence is TGCGCCAGCAGCGATCAGTATGAGCAGTTCTTC.

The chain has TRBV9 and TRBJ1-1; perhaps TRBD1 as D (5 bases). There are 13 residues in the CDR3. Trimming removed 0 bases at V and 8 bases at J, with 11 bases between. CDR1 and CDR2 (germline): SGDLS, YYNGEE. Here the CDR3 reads CASSVAPRVEAFF. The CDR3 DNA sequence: TGTGCCAGCAGCGTAGCTCCCAGGGTGGAAGCTTTCTTT.

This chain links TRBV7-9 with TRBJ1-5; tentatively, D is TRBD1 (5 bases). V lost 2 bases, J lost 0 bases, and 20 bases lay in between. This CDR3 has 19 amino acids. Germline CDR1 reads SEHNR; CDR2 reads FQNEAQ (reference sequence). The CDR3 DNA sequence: TGTGCCAGCAGCTTATCCTTCCCGTGGGGCGGTTATAGCAATCAGCCCCAGCATTTT. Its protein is CASSLSFPWGGYSNQPQHF.

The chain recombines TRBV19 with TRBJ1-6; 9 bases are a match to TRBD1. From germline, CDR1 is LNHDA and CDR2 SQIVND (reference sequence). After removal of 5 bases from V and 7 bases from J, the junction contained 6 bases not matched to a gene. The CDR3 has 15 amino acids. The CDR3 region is CASSSDRGGNSPLHF. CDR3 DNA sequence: TGTGCCAGTAGTTCGGACAGGGGCGGCAATTCACCCCTCCACTTT.

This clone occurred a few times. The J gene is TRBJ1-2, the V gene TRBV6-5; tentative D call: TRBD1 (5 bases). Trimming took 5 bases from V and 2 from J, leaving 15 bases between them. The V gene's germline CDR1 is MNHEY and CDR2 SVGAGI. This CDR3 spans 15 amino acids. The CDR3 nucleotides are TGTGCCAGCAGTCCGCAGGGAGGGTCCAACTATGGCTACACCTTC. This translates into CASSPQGGSNYGYTF.

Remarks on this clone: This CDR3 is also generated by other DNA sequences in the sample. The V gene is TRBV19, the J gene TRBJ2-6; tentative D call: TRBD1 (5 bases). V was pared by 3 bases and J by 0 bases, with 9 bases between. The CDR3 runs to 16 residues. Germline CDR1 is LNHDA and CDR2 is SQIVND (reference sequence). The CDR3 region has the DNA TGTGCCAGTAGTATCGACAGCAGCTCTGGGGCCAACGTCCTGACTTTC. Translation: CASSIDSSSGANVLTF. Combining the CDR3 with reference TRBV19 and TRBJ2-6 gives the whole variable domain DGGITQSPKYLFRKEGQNVTLSCEQNLNHDAMYWYRQDPGQGLRLIYYSQIVNDFQKGDIAEGYSVSREKKESFPLTVTSAQKNPTAFYLCASSIDSSSGANVLTFGAGSRLTVL.

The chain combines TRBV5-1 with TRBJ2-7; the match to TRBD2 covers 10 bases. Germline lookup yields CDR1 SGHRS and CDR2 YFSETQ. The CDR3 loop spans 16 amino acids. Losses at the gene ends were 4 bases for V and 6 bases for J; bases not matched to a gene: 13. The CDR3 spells CASSTQRGGTPGEQYF. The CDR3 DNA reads TGCGCCAGCAGCACCCAGCGGGGGGGGACTCCTGGCGAGCAGTACTTC.

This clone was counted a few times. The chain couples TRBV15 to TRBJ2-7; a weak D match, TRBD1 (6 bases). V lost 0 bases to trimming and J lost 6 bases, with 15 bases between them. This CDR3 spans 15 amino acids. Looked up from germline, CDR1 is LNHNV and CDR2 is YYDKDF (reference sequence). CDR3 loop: CATSRDGRVGGEQYV. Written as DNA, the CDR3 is TGTGCCACCAGCAGAGATGGCAGGGTAGGGGGCGAGCAGTACGTC.

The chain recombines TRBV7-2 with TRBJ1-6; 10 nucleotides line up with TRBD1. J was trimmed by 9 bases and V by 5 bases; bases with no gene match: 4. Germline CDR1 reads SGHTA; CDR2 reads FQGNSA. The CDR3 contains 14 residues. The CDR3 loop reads CASSRDRGFSPLHF. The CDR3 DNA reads TGTGCCAGCAGCCGGGACAGGGGTTTTTCACCCCTCCACTTT.

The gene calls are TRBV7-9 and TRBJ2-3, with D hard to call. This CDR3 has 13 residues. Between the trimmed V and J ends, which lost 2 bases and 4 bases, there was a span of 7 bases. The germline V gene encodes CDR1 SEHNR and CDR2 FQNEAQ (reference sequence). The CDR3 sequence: CASSLLFADTQYF. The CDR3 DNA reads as TGTGCCAGCAGCTTACTGTTCGCAGATACGCAGTATTTT.

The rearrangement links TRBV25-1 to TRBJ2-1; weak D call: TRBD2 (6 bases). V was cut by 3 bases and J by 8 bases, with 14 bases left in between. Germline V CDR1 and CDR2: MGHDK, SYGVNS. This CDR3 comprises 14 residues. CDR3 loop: CASSDSGRSDEQFF. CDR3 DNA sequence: TGTGCCAGCAGTGACTCCGGGAGATCCGATGAGCAGTTCTTC.

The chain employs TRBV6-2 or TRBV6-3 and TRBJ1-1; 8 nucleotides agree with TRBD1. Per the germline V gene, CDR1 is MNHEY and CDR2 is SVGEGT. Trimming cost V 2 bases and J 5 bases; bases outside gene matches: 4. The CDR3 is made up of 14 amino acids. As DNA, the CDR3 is TGTGCCAGCAGTTACCAGGGGGCGAGGACTGAAGCTTTCTTT. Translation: CASSYQGARTEAFF.

The chain's CDR3 is CASSVGVRGLNTGELFF. In DNA form, the CDR3 reads TGTGCCAGCAGCGTAGGTGTGCGCGGTCTGAACACCGGGGAGCTGTTTTTT. V is TRBV9 and J is TRBJ2-2; D not certain. There are 17 residues in the CDR3. Trimming removed 0 bases at V and 1 base at J, with 13 bases between. CDR1 SGDLS and CDR2 YYNGEE come from the germline V gene.

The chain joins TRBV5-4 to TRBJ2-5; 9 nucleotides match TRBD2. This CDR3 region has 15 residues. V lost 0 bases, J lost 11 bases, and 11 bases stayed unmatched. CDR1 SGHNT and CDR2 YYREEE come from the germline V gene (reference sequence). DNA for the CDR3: TGTGCCAGCAGCTTGGAGCCTAGCGGGGTTAGAGAACAGTACTTC. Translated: CASSLEPSGVREQYF. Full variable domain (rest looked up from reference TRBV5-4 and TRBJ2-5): ETGVTQSPTHLIKTRGQQVTLRCSSQSGHNTVSWYQQALGQGPQFIFQYYREEENGRGNFPPRFSGLQFPNYSSELNVNALELDDSALYLCASSLEPSGVREQYFGPGTRLLVL.

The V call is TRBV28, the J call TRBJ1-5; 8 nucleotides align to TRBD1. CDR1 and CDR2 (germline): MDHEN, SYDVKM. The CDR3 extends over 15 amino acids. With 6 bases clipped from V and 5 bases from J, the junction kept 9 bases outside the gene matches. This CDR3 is CASSQQDRVYQPQHF. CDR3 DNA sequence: TGTGCCAGCAGCCAACAGGACAGGGTGTATCAGCCCCAGCATTTT. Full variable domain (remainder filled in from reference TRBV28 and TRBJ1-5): DVKVTQSSRYLVKRTGEKVFLECVQDMDHENMFWYRQDPGLGLRLIYFSYDVKMKEKGDIPEGYSVSREKKERFSLILESASTNQTSMYLCASSQQDRVYQPQHFGDGTRLSIL.

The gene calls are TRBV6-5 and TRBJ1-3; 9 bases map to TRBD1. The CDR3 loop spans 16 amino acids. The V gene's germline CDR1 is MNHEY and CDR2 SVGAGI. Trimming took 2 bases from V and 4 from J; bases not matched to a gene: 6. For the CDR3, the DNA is TGTGCCAGCAGTTACGGGACAGGGCCGGCGGGAAACACCATATATTTT. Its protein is CASSYGTGPAGNTIYF.

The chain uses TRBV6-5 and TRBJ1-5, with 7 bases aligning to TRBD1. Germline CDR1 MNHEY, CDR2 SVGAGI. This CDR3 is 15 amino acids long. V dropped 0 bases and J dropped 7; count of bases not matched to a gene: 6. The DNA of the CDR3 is TGTGCCAGCAGTTACTCCCTGACAGGGCTCCAGCCCCAGCATTTT. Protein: CASSYSLTGLQPQHF.

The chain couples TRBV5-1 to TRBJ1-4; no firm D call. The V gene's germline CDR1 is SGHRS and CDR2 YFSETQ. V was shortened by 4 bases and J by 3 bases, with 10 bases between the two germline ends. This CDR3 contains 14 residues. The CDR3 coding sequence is TGCGCCAGCAGCCCTACAGTATCTAATGAAAAACTGTTTTTT. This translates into CASSPTVSNEKLFF.

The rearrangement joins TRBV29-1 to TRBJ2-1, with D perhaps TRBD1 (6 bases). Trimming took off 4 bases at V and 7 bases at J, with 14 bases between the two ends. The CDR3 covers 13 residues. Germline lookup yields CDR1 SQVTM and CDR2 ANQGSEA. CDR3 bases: TGCAGCGTTGCACGGGACATTGAGAATGAGCAGTTCTTC. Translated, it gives CSVARDIENEQFF.

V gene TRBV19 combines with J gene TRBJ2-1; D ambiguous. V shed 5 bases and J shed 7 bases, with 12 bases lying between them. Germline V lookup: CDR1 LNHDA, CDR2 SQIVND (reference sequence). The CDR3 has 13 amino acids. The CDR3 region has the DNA TGTGCCAGTAGTGAGTTGAGCGCGAATGAGCAGTTCTTC. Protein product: CASSELSANEQFF.

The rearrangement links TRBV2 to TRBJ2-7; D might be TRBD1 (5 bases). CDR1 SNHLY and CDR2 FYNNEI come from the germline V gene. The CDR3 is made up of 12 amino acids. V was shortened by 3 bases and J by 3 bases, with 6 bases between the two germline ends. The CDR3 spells CASSETVYEQYF. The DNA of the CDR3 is TGTGCCAGCAGTGAGACAGTCTACGAGCAGTACTTC.

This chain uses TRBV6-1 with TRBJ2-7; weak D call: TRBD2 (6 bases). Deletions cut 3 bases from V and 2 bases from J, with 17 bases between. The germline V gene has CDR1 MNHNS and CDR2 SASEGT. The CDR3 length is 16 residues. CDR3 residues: CASSDLGGVNPYEQYV. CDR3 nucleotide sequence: TGTGCCAGCAGTGATCTTGGAGGGGTGAACCCCTACGAGCAGTACGTC.

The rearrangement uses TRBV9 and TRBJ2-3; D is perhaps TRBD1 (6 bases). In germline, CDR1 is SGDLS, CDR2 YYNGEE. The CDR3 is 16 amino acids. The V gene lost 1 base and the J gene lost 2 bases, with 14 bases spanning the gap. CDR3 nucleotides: TGTGCCAGCAGCGTATCAGCAGGGGCCAACACAGATACGCAGTATTTT. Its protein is CASSVSAGANTDTQYF.

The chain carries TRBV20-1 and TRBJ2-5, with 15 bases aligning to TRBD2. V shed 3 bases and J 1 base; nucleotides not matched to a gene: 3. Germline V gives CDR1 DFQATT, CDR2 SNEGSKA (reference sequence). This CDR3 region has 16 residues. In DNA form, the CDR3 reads TGCAGTGCTAGTAGGACTAGCGGGGGGGCCCAAGAGACCCAGTACTTC. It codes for CSASRTSGGAQETQYF.

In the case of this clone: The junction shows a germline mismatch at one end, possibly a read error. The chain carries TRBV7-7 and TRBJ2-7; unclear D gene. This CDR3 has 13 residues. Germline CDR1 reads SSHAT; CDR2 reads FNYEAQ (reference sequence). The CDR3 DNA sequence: TGTGCTAGCAGCTTGGCAAACAGTTACGAGCAGTACTTC. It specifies CASSLANSYEQYF.

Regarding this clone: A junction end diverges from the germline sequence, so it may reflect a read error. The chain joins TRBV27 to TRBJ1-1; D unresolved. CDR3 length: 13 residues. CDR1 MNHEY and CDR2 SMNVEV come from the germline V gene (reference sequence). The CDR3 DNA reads TGTGCCACCAGTACCCGTCGGAGGACTGAAGCTTTCTTT. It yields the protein CATSTRRRTEAFF.

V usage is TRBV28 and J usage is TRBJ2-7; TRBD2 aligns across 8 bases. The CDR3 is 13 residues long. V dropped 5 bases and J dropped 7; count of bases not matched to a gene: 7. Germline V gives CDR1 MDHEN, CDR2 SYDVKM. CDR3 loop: CASSKAGVSEQYV. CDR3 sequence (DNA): TGTGCCAGCAGTAAAGCGGGGGTGAGTGAGCAGTACGTC.